The rows below give T cell receptor beta chains drawn from one sample of a study of response to subunit inactivated influenza vaccine. TCRdb redid the calling of the RT-PCR reads with MiXCR, one entry per CDR3 protein. The sample gives more than 700,000 distinct CDR3 sequences, 21% of which show up once; 10% is in the top ten. The sequencing here drew on PBMCs from blood, taken approximately 5 days after vaccination. The source is a man aged 45 to 65 who received an inactivated influenza vaccine. Each CDR3 is given with its conserved first and last residue. The D gene is left open where the match is weak. Part of the rows lack a size; the others show once, few, many or a class for expanded clones.

D gene,clone size,V gene,J gene,CDR3 DNA,CDR3 protein
.,.,TRBV6-1,TRBJ1-1,TGTGCCAGCAGTCTAAAACAGGGAATGGAGGCTTTCTTT,CASSLKQGMEAFF
.,.,TRBV7-2,TRBJ2-5,TGTGCCAGCAGCCCGCTACCGGGGGCGCCCCGTATTGAGACCCAGTACTTC,CASSPLPGAPRIETQYF
.,few,TRBV7-2,TRBJ2-7,TGTGCCAGCAGCTCCGCCCAGGGATGGGACGAGCAGTACTTC,CASSSAQGWDEQYF
.,.,TRBV20-1,TRBJ2-3,TGCAGTGCTAGACCCCTGCGGGATTCTAGCACAGATACGCAGTATTTT,CSARPLRDSSTDTQYF
.,few,TRBV7-6,TRBJ2-1,TGTGCCAGCAGCCCGAACCCGGGGCGGCGGGCCAATGAGCAGTTCTTC,CASSPNPGRRANEQFF
TRBD2,few,TRBV15,TRBJ2-7,TGTGCCACCAGCAGAGAATGGGGGGGAGTATACGAGCAGTACTTC,CATSREWGGVYEQYF
.,few,TRBV12-3/TRBV12-4,TRBJ1-2,TGTGCCAGCACCGAGGGGGGGACAAAGAACTATGGCTACACCTTC,CASTEGGTKNYGYTF
.,.,TRBV12-3/TRBV12-4,TRBJ2-5,TGTGCCAGCAGTTTCGGGTTATCCTTCCAAGAGACCCAGTACTTC,CASSFGLSFQETQYF
TRBD2,.,TRBV6-1,TRBJ2-4,TGTGCCAGCAGCCAGGGACTAGCGGGAGCTTCAGTTCAGTACTTC,CASSQGLAGASVQYF
TRBD2,few,TRBV12-3/TRBV12-4,TRBJ2-7,TGTGCCAGCAGGGAAACGGGAGGGGCCTACGAGCAGTACTTC,CASRETGGAYEQYF
.,few,TRBV2,TRBJ2-1,TGTGCCAGCAGTGAAGTGTGGTACAATGAGCAGTTCTTC,CASSEVWYNEQFF
.,.,TRBV29-1,TRBJ1-2,TGCAGCGTTGAAATCCAGGGTCATGGCTACACCTTC,CSVEIQGHGYTF
.,few,TRBV12-3/TRBV12-4,TRBJ1-5,TGTGCCAGCAGGGGCGGATATAGCAATCAGCCCCAGCATTTT,CASRGGYSNQPQHF
.,.,TRBV6-2/TRBV6-3,TRBJ2-1,TGTGCCAGCAGTTACCCAGGACCCCTTTACAATGAGCAGTTCTTC,CASSYPGPLYNEQFF
.,.,TRBV7-8,TRBJ2-3,TGTGCCAGCACCTGGGTGCGGGCTCTCCCAGATACGCAGTATTTT,CASTWVRALPDTQYF
.,few,TRBV28,TRBJ2-5,TGTGCCACCATGGGCGGGACAGAGACCCAGTACTTC,CATMGGTETQYF
TRBD1,few,TRBV5-1,TRBJ1-4,TGCGCCAGCAGCCCCGGAGGGACAGGGCGTGAAAAACTGTTTTTT,CASSPGGTGREKLFF
TRBD2,.,TRBV7-2,TRBJ2-3,TGTGCCAGCAGCCGGCGGACTAGCGGGGGGACAGATACGCAGTATTTT,CASSRRTSGGTDTQYF
.,many,TRBV5-1,TRBJ2-2,TGCGCCAGCAGCGAGGTTAGCACCGGGGAGCTGTTTTTT,CASSEVSTGELFF
.,few,TRBV12-3/TRBV12-4,TRBJ2-3,TGTGCCAGCAGTTTAGGTTCTGGAGGCGATACGCAGTATTTT,CASSLGSGGDTQYF
TRBD1,many,TRBV7-8,TRBJ1-3,TGTGCCAGCAGTCGTAACAGGGGGAGTTCGGGAAACACCATATATTTT,CASSRNRGSSGNTIYF
.,few,TRBV5-6,TRBJ2-3,TGTGCCAGCAGAGCTCAGGGGTCGGATACGCAGTATTTT,CASRAQGSDTQYF
.,many,TRBV7-2,TRBJ2-3,TGTGCCAGCACCCTAGGAGGGGGTTTCAGCACAGATACGCAGTATTTT,CASTLGGGFSTDTQYF
TRBD1,.,TRBV4-3,TRBJ2-3,TGCGCCAGCAGCCAAGATCACAGGGGGACAGATACGCAGTATTTT,CASSQDHRGTDTQYF
TRBD2,.,TRBV7-6,TRBJ2-3,TGTGCCAGCAGCTCCTTACGACTAGCGGGAGCTGTCGGCGCAGATACGCAGTATTTT,CASSSLRLAGAVGADTQYF
.,once,TRBV20-1,TRBJ2-1,TGCAGTGCTGCGCCTACTAGGGTGGAACAATTCTTGAACAATGAGCAGTTCTTC,CSAAPTRVEQFLNNEQFF
TRBD2,few,TRBV6-5,TRBJ2-4,TGTGCCAGCAGTTACTCAGGGCGGGGGGTAGCCAAAAACATTCAGTACTTC,CASSYSGRGVAKNIQYF